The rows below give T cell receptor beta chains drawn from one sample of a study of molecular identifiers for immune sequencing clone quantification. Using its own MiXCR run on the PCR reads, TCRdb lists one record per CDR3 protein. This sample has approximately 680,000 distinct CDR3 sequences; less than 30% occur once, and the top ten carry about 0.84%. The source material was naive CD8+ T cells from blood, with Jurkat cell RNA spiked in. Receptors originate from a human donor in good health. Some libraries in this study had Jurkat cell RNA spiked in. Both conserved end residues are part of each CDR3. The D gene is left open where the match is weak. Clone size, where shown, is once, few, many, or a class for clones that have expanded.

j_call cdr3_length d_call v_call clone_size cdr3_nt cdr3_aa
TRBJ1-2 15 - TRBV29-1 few TGCAGCGTTGAAGGGTACATGGGGATGGGCTATGGCTACACCTTC CSVEGYMGMGYGYTF
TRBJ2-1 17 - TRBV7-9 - TGTGCCAGCAGCTTAGTTGTGGTTAGCGGTAGCTACAATGCGCAGTTCTTC CASSLVVVSGSYNAQFF
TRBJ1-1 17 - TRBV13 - TGTGCCAGCAGCCCTAGACAGGCAGGGGCTATGAACACTGAAGCTTTCTTT CASSPRQAGAMNTEAFF
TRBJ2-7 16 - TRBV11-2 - TGTGCCAGCAGCTTAAGTACCGGGACGCGCGCCTACGAGCAGTACTTC CASSLSTGTRAYEQYF
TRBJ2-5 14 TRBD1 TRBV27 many TGTGCCAGCAGTTTGTTCACAGGGGCGGAGACCCAGTACTTC CASSLFTGAETQYF
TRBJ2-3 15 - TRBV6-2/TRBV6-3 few TGTGCCAGCAGTCCAGGGGATGGTTCGGCAGATACGCAGTATTTT CASSPGDGSADTQYF
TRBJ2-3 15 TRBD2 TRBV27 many TGTGCCAGCAGTTTCCAGTCGAGCGGGGCAGATACGCAGTATTTT CASSFQSSGADTQYF
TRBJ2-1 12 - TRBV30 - TGTGCCTGGAGTGTGGTGTTCAATGAGCAGTTCTTC CAWSVVFNEQFF
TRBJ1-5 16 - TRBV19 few TGTGCCAGTAGTATTGGCAGATTAAATAGCAATCAGCCCCAGCATTTT CASSIGRLNSNQPQHF
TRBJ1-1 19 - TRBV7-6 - TGTGCCACCTCGCGTTATTCCTCAAGTGAGACAGAGGAGGGAACTGAAGCTTTCTTT CATSRYSSSETEEGTEAFF
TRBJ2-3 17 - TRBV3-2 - TGTGCCAGCATACAGACGCGGCGGGAGCTCCACACAGATACGCAGTATTTT CASIQTRRELHTDTQYF
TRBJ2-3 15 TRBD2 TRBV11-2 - TGTGCCAGCAGCTTGATTAGCGGGGCCCCAGATACGCAGTATTTT CASSLISGAPDTQYF
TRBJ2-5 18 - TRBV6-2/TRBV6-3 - TGTGCCAGCAGTTACTCGCGCGACTGGTCGGTGGAGCAAGAGACCCGGTACTTC CASSYSRDWSVEQETRYF
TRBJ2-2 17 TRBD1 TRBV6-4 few TGTGCCAGCAGTGACCCCAGACAGGGGGCTAAGACCGGGGAGCTGTTTTTT CASSDPRQGAKTGELFF
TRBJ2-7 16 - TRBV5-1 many TGCGCCAGCAGCTTGGGGACAGCCAGAAAGTCCTACGAGCAGTACTTC CASSLGTARKSYEQYF
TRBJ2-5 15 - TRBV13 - TGTGCCAGCAGCTTAAGAGGGGACAACAAAGAGACCCAGTACTTC CASSLRGDNKETQYF
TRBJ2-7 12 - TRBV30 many TGTGCCTGGAGTACCCAAGCCTACGAGCAGTACTTC CAWSTQAYEQYF
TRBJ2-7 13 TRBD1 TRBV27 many TGTGCCAGCAGCGACAGGGGTATCTACGAGCAGTACTTC CASSDRGIYEQYF
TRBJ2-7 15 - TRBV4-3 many TGCGCCAGCAGCCAAGACAGGAACCAAGCCTACGAGCAGTACTTC CASSQDRNQAYEQYF
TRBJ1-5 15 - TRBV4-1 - TGCGCCAGCAGCCAAGTGGAACAGCGAAATCAGCCCCAGCATTTT CASSQVEQRNQPQHF
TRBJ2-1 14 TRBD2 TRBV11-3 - TGTGCCAGCAGCGTAGCGGGAGCCTACAATGAGCAGTTCTTC CASSVAGAYNEQFF
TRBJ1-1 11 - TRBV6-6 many TGTGCCAGCAGTGGTACGGCTGAAGCTTTCTTT CASSGTAEAFF
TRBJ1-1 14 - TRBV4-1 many TGCGCCAGCAGCCAAGAATGGAGGAACACTGAAGCTTTCTTT CASSQEWRNTEAFF
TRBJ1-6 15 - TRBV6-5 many TGTGCCAGCAGAACTATGGGCTCCTATAATTCACCCCTCCACTTT CASRTMGSYNSPLHF
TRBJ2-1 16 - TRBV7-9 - TGTGCCAGCAGCTTTCCCCCGACAGGAGAATACAATGAGCAGTTCTTC CASSFPPTGEYNEQFF
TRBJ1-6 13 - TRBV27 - TGTGCCAGCAGTTTAGGGCAGTGGTCACCCCTCCACTTT CASSLGQWSPLHF
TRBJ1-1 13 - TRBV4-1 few TGCGCCAGCAGCCAAGATGGAGGGATTGAAGCTTTCTTT CASSQDGGIEAFF
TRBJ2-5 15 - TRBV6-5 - TGTGCCAGCACCGGCCAGGGAAGCCCACAAGAGACCCAGTACTTC CASTGQGSPQETQYF
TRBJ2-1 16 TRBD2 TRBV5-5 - TGTGCCAGCAGCTTGTTCCTAGCGGGAGGCGTTAATGAGCAGTTCTTC CASSLFLAGGVNEQFF
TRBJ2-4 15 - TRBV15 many TGTGCCACCAGCGGAAGAGACGGATCCAAAAACATTCAGTACTTC CATSGRDGSKNIQYF